This entry is about one T cell receptor beta chain. Its antigen is not identified. The data are from a study of cytomegalovirus exposure and HLA in healthy donors. Study-wide points: When analyzed later, the rates of TCR association showed variation by HLA locus, with DRB1 the most and HLA-C the fewest.

V lost 3 bases to trimming and J lost 0 bases, with 6 bases between them. In germline, CDR1 is KGHSH, CDR2 LQKENI. The CDR3 extends over 15 amino acids. The PCR ran on 60 Vbeta and 13 Jbeta primers. Libraries were prepared by immunoSEQ multiplex PCR; TCRdb keeps only in-frame clonotypes and omits some of them. The table has approximately 190,000 clones, 65% to 85% seen once. This TCR derives from a boy aged 2 to 9 in good health and CMV-seronegative. The V call is TRBV18, the J call TRBJ1-6; no reliable D call. Input material: PBMCs. As DNA, the CDR3 is TGTGCCAGCTCACCGTTGAGCTCCTATAATTCACCCCTCCACTTT. Translation gives CASSPLSSYNSPLHF. Full variable domain (outside the CDR3, taken from reference TRBV18 and TRBJ1-6): NAGVMQNPRHLVRRRGQEARLRCSPMKGHSHVYWYRQLPEEGLKFMVYLQKENIIDESGMPKERFSAEFPKEGPSILRIQQVVRGDSAAYFCASSPLSSYNSPLHFGNGTRLTVT.